Presented here are 26 T cell receptor beta chains from one specimen sequenced in a study of shared clonotypes between healthy human individuals. Clones were sequenced by immunoSEQ multiplex PCR, and TCRdb holds only the in-frame ones, with some missing. There are 730,000 or so clones in the sample; 60% to 80% occur only once, and under 2% lies in the top ten. The sample taken for sequencing was memory CD4+ T cells sorted from blood. Subset: CD45RA-negative fraction. These receptors were collected from a woman aged 25 to 45 in good health.

The chain has TRBV7-2 and TRBJ2-3; 9 nucleotides line up with TRBD2. Germline lookup yields CDR1 SGHTA and CDR2 FQGNSA. The V segment lost 5 bases and the J segment 5 bases; nucleotides outside the gene matches: 8. CDR3 size: 15 residues. CDR3 nucleotide sequence: TGTGCCAGCAGCGCTAGCGGGGCCAGGGAAGATACGCAGTATTTT. Protein product: CASSASGAREDTQYF.

This chain links TRBV6-6 with TRBJ2-7; D is unresolved. Germline values: CDR1 MNHNY, CDR2 SVGAGI (reference sequence). The CDR3 is 13 residues long. V lost 4 bases and J 0 bases, leaving 7 bases between the germline ends. The CDR3 loop reads CASSLASSYEQYF. For the CDR3, the DNA is TGTGCCAGCAGTTTGGCCAGCTCCTACGAGCAGTACTTC.

The CDR3 sequence: CASSPRQGASEQYF. The DNA of the CDR3 is TGTGCCAGCTCACCAAGGCAGGGGGCTTCCGAGCAGTACTTC. The chain has TRBV18 and TRBJ2-7; 8 bases are shared with TRBD1. CDR3 length: 14 residues. Germline V gene lookup returns CDR1 KGHSH and CDR2 LQKENI. V shed 2 bases and J 6 bases; nucleotides not matched to a gene: 6.

This chain connects TRBV5-8 to TRBJ1-2, with 9 positions matching TRBD1. The V gene end was trimmed by 1 base and the J gene end by 9 bases; junction bases not matched to a gene: 13. Germline loops: CDR1 SGHTS, CDR2 YDEGEE. This CDR3 spans 16 amino acids. The CDR3 bases are TGTGCCAGCAGCTTGCCGGGACAGGGACCTTCTATGCGCTACACCTTC. Amino acid sequence: CASSLPGQGPSMRYTF.

The chain combines TRBV28 with TRBJ1-1; 8 nucleotides align to TRBD1. Germline CDR1 is MDHEN and CDR2 is SYDVKM. The CDR3 runs to 14 residues. Germline trimming cut 6 bases from V and 3 bases from J; bases unmatched to any gene: 6. CDR3 DNA: TGTGCCAGCAGATCGGGACAGGACGACACTGAAGCTTTCTTT. It translates to CASRSGQDDTEAFF.

This chain links TRBV5-4 with TRBJ2-7; 9 bases align to TRBD1. The CDR3 runs 15 residues. V shed 3 bases, J shed 5 bases, and the junction held 9 bases outside the gene matches. Germline V gene sequence: CDR1 SGHNT, CDR2 YYREEE (reference sequence). CDR3 protein: CASSSPGQGANEQYF. The CDR3 DNA reads TGTGCCAGCAGCTCACCGGGACAGGGAGCCAACGAGCAGTACTTC. Supplemented by reference TRBV5-4 and TRBJ2-7, the full variable domain reads ETGVTQSPTHLIKTRGQQVTLRCSSQSGHNTVSWYQQALGQGPQFIFQYYREEENGRGNFPPRFSGLQFPNYSSELNVNALELDDSALYLCASSSPGQGANEQYFGPGTRLTVT.

V usage is TRBV20-1 and J usage is TRBJ2-1; no definite D call. Deletions cut 3 bases from V and 6 bases from J, with 6 bases between. Germline V gene sequence: CDR1 DFQATT, CDR2 SNEGSKA (reference sequence). The CDR3 contains 11 residues. The CDR3 bases are TGCAGTGCTAGGGATGCCAATGAGCAGTTCTTC. It translates to CSARDANEQFF.

The CDR3 protein is CASSLDIPSGPKGEQFF. In nucleotides, the CDR3 is TGTGCCAGCAGCTTGGACATCCCTAGCGGTCCTAAGGGTGAGCAGTTCTTC. This chain joins TRBV5-5 and TRBJ2-1; TRBD2 matches at 7 bases. V trimming: 0 bases; J trimming: 9 bases; junction bases outside the gene matches: 15. The germline gives CDR1 SGHKS, CDR2 YYEKEE (reference sequence). The CDR3 totals 17 residues.

This chain connects TRBV11-2 to TRBJ2-2; D is unclear. CDR1 and CDR2 from the germline V gene are SGHAT and FQNNGV. The length of the CDR3 is 15 residues. V lost 0 bases, J lost 2 bases, and 7 bases lay in between. The CDR3 DNA reads TGTGCCAGCAGCTTAGATAGGAGAAACACCGGGGAGCTGTTTTTT. Translated: CASSLDRRNTGELFF. Drawing the rest from reference TRBV11-2 and TRBJ2-2, the complete variable domain is EAGVAQSPRYKIIEKRQSVAFWCNPISGHATLYWYQQILGQGPKLLIQFQNNGVVDDSQLPKDRFSAERLKGVDSTLKIQPAKLEDSAVYLCASSLDRRNTGELFFGEGSRLTVL.

V gene TRBV7-2 combines with J gene TRBJ2-1, with no clear D. This CDR3 contains 12 residues. Per germline, CDR1 SGHTA and CDR2 FQGNSA. V lost 2 bases and J 11 bases, leaving 10 bases between the germline ends. The CDR3 nucleotides read TGTGCCAGCAGCTTATTTCGAAATAAGCAGTTCTTC. This encodes CASSLFRNKQFF.

The chain employs TRBV6-1 and TRBJ2-2, with D maybe TRBD2 (5 bases). Germline V CDR1 and CDR2: MNHNS, SASEGT. CDR3 length: 15 amino acids. CDR3: CVCRISGLGGGELFF. The CDR3 nucleotides are TGTGTATGCCGCATAAGCGGCCTCGGAGGCGGGGAGCTGTTTTTT.

This clone has more than one count but fewer than ten. The genes are TRBV5-1 and TRBJ1-5; TRBD1 matches at 7 bases. V dropped 4 bases and J dropped 3; count of bases not matched to a gene: 7. Germline lookup yields CDR1 SGHRS and CDR2 YFSETQ. This CDR3 is built from 15 residues. Written as DNA, the CDR3 is TGCGCCAGCAGCGAGGGACAGACCATCAATCAGCCCCAGCATTTT. Translated: CASSEGQTINQPQHF. The whole variable domain, remainder taken from reference TRBV5-1 and TRBJ1-5, is KAGVTQTPRYLIKTRGQQVTLSCSPISGHRSVSWYQQTPGQGLQFLFEYFSETQRNKGNFPGRFSGRQFSNSRSEMNVSTLELGDSALYLCASSEGQTINQPQHFGDGTRLSIL.

This clone was found a few times. The J gene is TRBJ1-1, the V gene TRBV5-1; TRBD1 might be the D (6 bases). Germline CDR1 reads SGHRS; CDR2 reads YFSETQ. This CDR3 contains 14 residues. With 1 base removed from V and 5 bases from J, the gap between germline ends came to 12 bases. CDR3 residues: CASSLRGPGTEAFF. CDR3 nucleotides: TGCGCCAGCAGCTTGCGGGGGCCGGGAACTGAAGCTTTCTTT.

This clone has more than one count but fewer than ten. The CDR3 sequence: CASSQGLVETQYF. CDR3 bases: TGTGCCAGTAGTCAAGGACTAGTCGAGACCCAGTACTTC. The J gene is TRBJ2-5, the V gene TRBV19; 7 positions agree with TRBD2. V lost 5 bases to trimming and J lost 5 bases; unmatched junction nucleotides: 5. This CDR3 is built from 13 residues. Germline values: CDR1 LNHDA, CDR2 SQIVND (reference sequence).

The chain employs TRBV5-1 and TRBJ2-5; unclear D gene. CDR1 SGHRS and CDR2 YFSETQ come from the germline V gene. V was shortened by 0 bases and J by 2 bases, with 11 bases between the two germline ends. The CDR3 totals 15 residues. CDR3 sequence reads: CASSLGQASQETQYF. CDR3 coding DNA: TGCGCCAGCAGCTTGGGTCAAGCTTCTCAAGAGACCCAGTACTTC. The full variable domain, its missing parts supplied by reference TRBV5-1 and TRBJ2-5, is KAGVTQTPRYLIKTRGQQVTLSCSPISGHRSVSWYQQTPGQGLQFLFEYFSETQRNKGNFPGRFSGRQFSNSRSEMNVSTLELGDSALYLCASSLGQASQETQYFGPGTRLLVL.

This clone was detected once. V gene TRBV28 combines with J gene TRBJ1-4, with D uncertain. Trimming cost V 7 bases and J 8 bases, with 11 bases left between them. This CDR3 spans 12 amino acids. Germline CDR1 is MDHEN and CDR2 is SYDVKM. CDR3 sequence: CASTVGREKLFF. CDR3 in DNA: TGTGCCAGCACGGTCGGGAGGGAAAAACTGTTTTTT. The full variable domain, with the rest looked up from reference TRBV28 and TRBJ1-4, is DVKVTQSSRYLVKRTGEKVFLECVQDMDHENMFWYRQDPGLGLRLIYFSYDVKMKEKGDIPEGYSVSREKKERFSLILESASTNQTSMYLCASTVGREKLFFGSGTQLSVL.

This rearrangement joins TRBV7-7 to TRBJ2-5; TRBD1 might be the D (6 bases). CDR1 SSHAT and CDR2 FNYEAQ come from the germline V gene (reference sequence). V lost 0 bases and J lost 3, with 14 bases in between. The CDR3 consists of 16 residues. CDR3 sequence: CASSLASGAGEETQYF. The DNA of the CDR3 is TGTGCCAGCAGCTTAGCGTCTGGGGCAGGGGAAGAGACCCAGTACTTC.

This clone was seen repeatedly, ten times or more. The rearrangement uses TRBV7-2 and TRBJ2-2; D remains ambiguous. There are 13 residues in the CDR3. Per the germline V gene, CDR1 is SGHTA and CDR2 is FQGNSA. With 5 bases removed from V and 6 bases from J, the gap between germline ends came to 10 bases. The CDR3 sequence: CASSPIRSGELFF. The CDR3, as DNA: TGTGCCAGCAGCCCGATCCGGTCCGGGGAGCTGTTTTTT. The variable domain in full, with the rest retrieved from reference TRBV7-2 and TRBJ2-2, is GAGVSQSPSNKVTEKGKDVELRCDPISGHTALYWYRQSLGQGLEFLIYFQGNSAPDKSGLPSDRFSAERTGGSVSTLTIQRTQQEDSAVYLCASSPIRSGELFFGEGSRLTVL.

This clone has only one observation. The chain couples TRBV18 to TRBJ2-2, with 7 nucleotides matching TRBD2. Germline-derived CDR1 and CDR2 are KGHSH and LQKENI. Trimming cost V 1 base and J 6 bases; bases outside gene matches: 5. The CDR3 sequence is 15 residues long. CDR3 region: CASSPLQGGPGELFF. The CDR3 nucleotides read TGTGCCAGCTCACCACTCCAGGGAGGGCCCGGGGAGCTGTTTTTT.

This clone was seen ten or more times. The rearrangement uses TRBV30 and TRBJ2-1; maybe TRBD1 (5 bases). Per the germline V gene, CDR1 is GTSNPN and CDR2 is SVGIG (reference sequence). Trimming cost V 7 bases and J 7 bases, with 23 bases left between them. The CDR3 extends over 15 amino acids. CDR3 in amino acids: CASHLKGRGHNEQFF. For the CDR3, the DNA is TGTGCCTCCCACTTAAAAGGAAGGGGCCATAATGAGCAGTTCTTC.

This clone was seen a few times. The genes are TRBV4-2 and TRBJ2-2, with D maybe TRBD2 (6 bases). This CDR3 has 16 residues. The germline V gene encodes CDR1 LGHNA and CDR2 YNFKEQ. V dropped 1 base and J dropped 4 bases, with 13 bases sitting between them. The CDR3 sequence: CASSQARGASTGELFF. The CDR3 DNA sequence: TGTGCCAGCAGCCAAGCTCGCGGGGCCTCCACCGGGGAGCTGTTTTTT.

The rearrangement uses TRBV6-5 and TRBJ1-1; 7 bases line up with TRBD1. CDR1 and CDR2 (germline): MNHEY, SVGAGI. V was pared by 6 bases and J by 0 bases, with 7 bases of the junction left unmatched. This CDR3 comprises 15 residues. The DNA of the CDR3 is TGTGCCAGCAGCCCAAGGACAGGTTTGAACACTGAAGCTTTCTTT. Translating gives CASSPRTGLNTEAFF.

The chain recombines TRBV7-9 with TRBJ2-7; D could derive from TRBD1 or TRBD2 (5 bases each). The CDR3 contains 19 residues. Germline loops: CDR1 SEHNR, CDR2 FQNEAQ (reference sequence). The V gene lost 3 bases and the J gene lost 2 bases, with 26 bases spanning the gap. The CDR3 DNA is TGTGCCAGCAGCTTCGGGGCCCTACGGTCCACCGGGATTCCCTACGAGCAGTACTTC. Translation gives CASSFGALRSTGIPYEQYF.

The chain joins TRBV5-1 to TRBJ2-3; 15 bases fit TRBD2. CDR1 and CDR2 from the germline V gene are SGHRS and YFSETQ. J gave up 2 bases and V 3 bases, and 4 bases lay outside the gene matches. The CDR3 is 17 residues long. CDR3 protein: CASSSGLAGGFTDTQYF. CDR3 sequence (DNA): TGCGCCAGCAGCTCGGGACTAGCGGGAGGATTCACAGATACGCAGTATTTT. The variable domain in full, with the rest retrieved from reference TRBV5-1 and TRBJ2-3, is KAGVTQTPRYLIKTRGQQVTLSCSPISGHRSVSWYQQTPGQGLQFLFEYFSETQRNKGNFPGRFSGRQFSNSRSEMNVSTLELGDSALYLCASSSGLAGGFTDTQYFGPGTRLTVL.

The chain joins TRBV5-4 to TRBJ1-1, with D unresolved. CDR1 and CDR2 from the germline V gene are SGHNT and YYREEE (reference sequence). The CDR3 runs 13 residues. V lost 4 bases to trimming and J lost 0 bases, with 7 bases between them. The CDR3 DNA follows: TGTGCCAGCAGCCTGTCTATGAACACTGAAGCTTTCTTT. Protein: CASSLSMNTEAFF.

This clone was counted at least ten times. This rearrangement joins TRBV7-9 to TRBJ1-5; the match to TRBD1 covers 7 bases. Trimming took 5 bases from V and 7 from J; bases not matched to a gene: 8. The CDR3 is 14 residues long. Germline CDR1 SEHNR, CDR2 FQNEAQ (reference sequence). The CDR3 spells CASSPRQGRQPQHF. CDR3 nucleotides: TGTGCCAGCAGCCCAAGACAGGGCCGCCAGCCCCAGCATTTT.